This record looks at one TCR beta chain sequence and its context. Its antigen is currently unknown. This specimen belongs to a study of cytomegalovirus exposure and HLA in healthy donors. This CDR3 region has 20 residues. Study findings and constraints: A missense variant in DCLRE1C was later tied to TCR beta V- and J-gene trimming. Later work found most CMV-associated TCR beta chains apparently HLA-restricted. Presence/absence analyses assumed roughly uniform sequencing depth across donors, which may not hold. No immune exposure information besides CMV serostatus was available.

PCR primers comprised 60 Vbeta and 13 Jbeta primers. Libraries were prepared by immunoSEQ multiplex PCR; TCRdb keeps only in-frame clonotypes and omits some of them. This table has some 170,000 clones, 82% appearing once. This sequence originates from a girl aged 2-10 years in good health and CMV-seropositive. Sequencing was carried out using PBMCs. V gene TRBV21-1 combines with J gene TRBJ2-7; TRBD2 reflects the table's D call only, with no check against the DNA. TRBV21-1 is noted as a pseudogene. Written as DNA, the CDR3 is TGTGCCAGCAGCAAAGAAGCCCAGCGGGAGGTTCCACGTCTCCCTCACGAGCAGTACTTC. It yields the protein CASSKEAQREVPRLPHEQYF.